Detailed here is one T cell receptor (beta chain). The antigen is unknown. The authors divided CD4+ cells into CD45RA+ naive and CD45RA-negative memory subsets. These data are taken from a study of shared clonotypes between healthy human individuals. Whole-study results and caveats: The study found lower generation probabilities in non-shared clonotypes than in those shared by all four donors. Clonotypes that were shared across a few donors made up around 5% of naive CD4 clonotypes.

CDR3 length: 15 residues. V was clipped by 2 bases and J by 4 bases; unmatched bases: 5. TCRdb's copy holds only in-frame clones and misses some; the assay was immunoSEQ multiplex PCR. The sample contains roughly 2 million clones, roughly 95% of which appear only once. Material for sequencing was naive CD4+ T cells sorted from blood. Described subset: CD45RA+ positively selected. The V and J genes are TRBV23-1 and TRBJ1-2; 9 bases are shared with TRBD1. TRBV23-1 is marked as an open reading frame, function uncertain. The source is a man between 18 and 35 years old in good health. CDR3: CASSQPDRGVYGYTF. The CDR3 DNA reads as TGCGCCAGCAGTCAACCGGACAGGGGAGTCTATGGCTACACCTTC.